The source of this T cell receptor beta chain is a study of cytomegalovirus exposure and HLA in healthy donors. Study-level results: Rare sequences made up most TCRs, while some public TCRs were found in many donors. V- and J-gene trimming of TCR beta was linked (in a later analysis) to a missense DCLRE1C variant.

Both 60 Vbeta primers and 13 Jbeta primers went into the PCR. Sequencing used immunoSEQ multiplex PCR; TCRdb keeps in-frame clones, though not all of them. The data hold tens of thousands of clones, with over 65% observed a single time. Comment on this clone: Its target is not known.

The CDR3 loop spans 17 amino acids. Germline CDR1 LGHNA, CDR2 YSLEER. V was cut by 0 bases and J by 1 base, with 13 bases left in between. The donors gave bone marrow, and they were healthy. The sequence was obtained from a man aged 45-65 years in good health and CMV-seronegative. Specimen: PBMCs. The chain uses TRBV4-3 and TRBJ1-3; D is uncertain. The CDR3 spells CASSQDASEWSGNTIYF. In DNA form, the CDR3 reads TGCGCCAGCAGCCAAGATGCCAGCGAATGGTCTGGAAACACCATATATTTT.